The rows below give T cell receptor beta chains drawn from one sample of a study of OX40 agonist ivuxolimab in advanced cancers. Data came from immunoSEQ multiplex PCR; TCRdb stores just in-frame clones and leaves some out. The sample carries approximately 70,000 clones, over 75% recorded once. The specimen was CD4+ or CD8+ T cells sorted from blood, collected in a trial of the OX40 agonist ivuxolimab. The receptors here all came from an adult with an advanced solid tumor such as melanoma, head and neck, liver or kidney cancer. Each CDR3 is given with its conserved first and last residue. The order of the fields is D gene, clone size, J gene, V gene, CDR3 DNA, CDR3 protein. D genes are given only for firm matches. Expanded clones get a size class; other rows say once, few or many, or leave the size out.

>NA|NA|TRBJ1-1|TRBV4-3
TGCGCCAGCAGCCAAGACGGGGGCTGGTACACTGAAGCTTTCTTT
CASSQDGGWYTEAFF
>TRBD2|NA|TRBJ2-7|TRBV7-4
TGTGCCAGCAGCTTACCTAGGACTAGCGGGGGGGACGAGCAGTACTTC
CASSLPRTSGGDEQYF
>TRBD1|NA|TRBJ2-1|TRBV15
TGTGCCACCAGCGCCCGGGACAGGGCCTACAATGAGCAGTTCTTC
CATSARDRAYNEQFF
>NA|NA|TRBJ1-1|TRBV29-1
TGCAGCGCCGCAGGGAGGAACACTGAAGCTTTCTTT
CSAAGRNTEAFF
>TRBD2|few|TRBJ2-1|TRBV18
TGTGCCAGCTCACCACTCATGGCTAGCGGATACAATGAGCAGTTCTTC
CASSPLMASGYNEQFF
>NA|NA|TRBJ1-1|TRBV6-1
TGTGCCAGCAGTGAAAAGGCGGGGCTGAACACTGAAGCTTTCTTT
CASSEKAGLNTEAFF
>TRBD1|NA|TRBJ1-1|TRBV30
TGTGCCTGGCGAACAGGGGGGAACACTGAAGCTTTCTTT
CAWRTGGNTEAFF
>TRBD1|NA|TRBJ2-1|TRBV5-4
TGTGCCAGCACTAGACAGGGGCCTTACAATGAGCAGTTCTTC
CASTRQGPYNEQFF
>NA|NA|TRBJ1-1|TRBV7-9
TGTGCCAGCAGCTTATCCGGTGGTAACACTGAAGCTTTCTTT
CASSLSGGNTEAFF
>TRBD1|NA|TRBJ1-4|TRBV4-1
TGCGCCAGCAGCCAAGATCGGCAAGATCTAGTAAACCGGGGACAGGGGGAGGAAAAACTGTTTTTT
CASSQDRQDLVNRGQGEEKLFF
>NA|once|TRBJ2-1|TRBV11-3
TGTGCCAGCACCACACCTCCTGGGGCGGTGCAGTTCTTC
CASTTPPGAVQFF
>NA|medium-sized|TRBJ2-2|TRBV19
TGTGCCAGTAACCTGCAGGGGAACACCGGGGAGCTGTTTTTT
CASNLQGNTGELFF
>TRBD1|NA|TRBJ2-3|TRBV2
TGTGCCAGCAGGGCTCCGGGACAGGGGACTAATACGCAGTATTTT
CASRAPGQGTNTQYF
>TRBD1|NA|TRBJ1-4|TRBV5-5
TGTGCCAGCAGCTCGGGACAGTTGGGTGAAAAACTGTTTTTT
CASSSGQLGEKLFF
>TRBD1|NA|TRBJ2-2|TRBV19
TGTGCCAGTAGTAAAATGCAGGGGGCGCGGGACGGGGAGCTGTTTTTT
CASSKMQGARDGELFF
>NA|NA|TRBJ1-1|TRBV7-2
TGTGCCAGCAGCCAAACAGCTGAAGCTTTCTTT
CASSQTAEAFF
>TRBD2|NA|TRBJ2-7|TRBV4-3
TGCGCCAGCAGCCAAGAGACTAGCGAGGAAGGGTACGAGCAGTACTTC
CASSQETSEEGYEQYF
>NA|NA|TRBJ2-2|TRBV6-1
TGTGCCAGCAGTGCCGTCAGGGGGGATACCGGGGAGCTGTTTTTT
CASSAVRGDTGELFF
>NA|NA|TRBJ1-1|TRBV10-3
TGTGCCATCAAAGCCGGGGATAAGGGGAACACTGAAGCTTTCTTT
CAIKAGDKGNTEAFF
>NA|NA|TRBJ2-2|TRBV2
TGTGCCAGCAGTGAGTACGTTGGAGGGCCCGGGGAGCTGTTTTTT
CASSEYVGGPGELFF
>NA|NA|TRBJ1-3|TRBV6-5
TGTGCCAGCAGTTACGACAGAAACACCATATATTTT
CASSYDRNTIYF
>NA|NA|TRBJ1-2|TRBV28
TGTGCCAGCAGTCTAGACAGATATGGCTACACCTTC
CASSLDRYGYTF
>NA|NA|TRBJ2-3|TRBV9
TGTGCCAGCAGCGTAGGGCCCGGTGGTATACAGGATACGCAGTATTTT
CASSVGPGGIQDTQYF